The clone carrying this T cell receptor (beta chain) showed up just once. Its target is not known. The data are from a study of blood T cells in healthy people across ages. The study, taken as a whole, reports: Bulk PBMC profiling left naive and antigen-experienced comparisons inconclusive. Investigators viewed diversity estimates from one million T cells as underestimates, the study reported.

Primers used in a second PCR of roughly 6 to 11 cycles were a sample-barcoded 5' primer and a J-beta primer mix. TCRdb re-derived calls from the 5' RACE reads in MiXCR, one entry per CDR3 protein. This sample has just over 800,000 distinct CDR3 sequences, with around 68% found just once. The V segment lost 6 bases and the J segment 8 bases; nucleotides outside the gene matches: 10. Germline V CDR1 and CDR2: DFQATT, SNEGSKA (reference sequence). The CDR3 sequence is 14 residues long. This clonotype was obtained from a man aged 25 to 45 in good health. The rearrangement joins TRBV20-1 to TRBJ2-1; 10 nucleotides align to TRBD2. Source material: blood. The CDR3 nucleotides are TGCAGTGCAACCCACTCTAGCGGGAGCGATGAGCAGTTCTTC. Translated, it gives CSATHSSGSDEQFF.